The next 13 T cell receptor beta chains were all read from a single sample in a study of CDR3 diversity in severe acne. TCRdb fed the PCR reads into MiXCR, producing one record per CDR3 protein. Of approximately 80,000 distinct CDR3 sequences in the sample, around 49% were seen once. The specimen was blood. Receptors originate from a male donor in good health, without acne.

As to this clonotype: The conserved closing phenylalanine or tryptophan is absent in this CDR3, likely reflecting a read error. The limits of the CDR3 on the DNA are not certain, so only TCRdb's listed CDR3 is given. This chain uses TRBV29-1 with TRBJ2-5; the tabulated D call, TRBD1, remains unverified against the DNA. CDR1 is SQVTM, CDR2 ANQGSEA, per germline. The CDR3 is 18 amino acids long, termini counted. CDR3 loop: CSVQVRQGTSNYGYTFGS.

This clonotype was counted a few times. The chain carries TRBV5-6 and TRBJ1-6; tentative D call: TRBD1 (6 bases). CDR1 is SGHDT, CDR2 YYEEEE, per germline. The V end was cut by 4 bases, the J end by 4 bases, with 12 bases between. The CDR3 loop spans 15 amino acids. CDR3 amino acids: CASSPEGGYNSPLHF. CDR3 DNA: TGTGCCAGCAGCCCCGAGGGGGGGTATAATTCACCCCTCCACTTT.

Ten or more counts support this clonotype. V gene TRBV29-1 combines with J gene TRBJ2-3; D may correspond to TRBD1 or TRBD2 (5 bases each). CDR1 and CDR2 from the germline V gene are SQVTM and ANQGSEA. The length of the CDR3 is 14 residues. The V end was cut by 6 bases, the J end by 1 base, with 14 bases between. The CDR3: CSVLGERRTDTQYF. The CDR3 DNA is TGCAGCGTCTTGGGGGAGCGACGCACAGATACGCAGTATTTT.

This clonotype came up a few times. CDR3 in DNA: TGCGCCAGCAGCTTGGATACAGGAAAAAATCAGCCCCAGCATTTT. This encodes CASSLDTGKNQPQHF. This rearrangement joins TRBV5-1 to TRBJ1-5, with D possibly TRBD1 on 5 matching bases. The V end was cut by 0 bases, the J end by 4 bases, with 11 bases between. The CDR3 sequence is 15 residues long. Germline-derived CDR1 and CDR2 are SGHRS and YFSETQ.

This clonotype was seen at least ten times. V usage is TRBV19 and J usage is TRBJ2-6; a possible D gene is TRBD2 (6 bases). Germline assignment: CDR1 LNHDA and CDR2 SQIVND (reference sequence). The CDR3 has 14 residues. The V end lost 9 bases, the J end lost 4 bases, and 13 bases lay between the germline ends. In DNA form, the CDR3 reads TGTGCCAGCAAGCCGGGGGTGGGGGCCAACGTCCTGACTTTC. It yields the protein CASKPGVGANVLTF.

About this clonotype itself: The junction departs from the called germline gene at one end, perhaps through a read error. The chain combines TRBV7-3 with TRBJ2-7; D remains unclear. The CDR3 has 15 residues. CDR1 is SGHTA and CDR2 is FQGTGA in the germline V gene. CDR3 sequence reads: CASSGLARSSYQQYF. CDR3 DNA sequence: TGTGCCAGCAGCGGCCTGGCGAGGTCCTCCTACCAGCAGTACTTC.

This chain uses TRBV28 with TRBJ2-5; 8 nucleotides agree with TRBD1. CDR3 size: 15 residues. Germline-derived CDR1 and CDR2 are MDHEN and SYDVKM. The trim removed 6 bases at V and 1 base at J, leaving 7 bases unmatched. CDR3 in DNA: TGTGCCAGCAGGATGGACAGGGTTCGCCAAGAGACCCAGTACTTC. Its protein product is CASRMDRVRQETQYF. The variable domain in full, completed from reference TRBV28 and TRBJ2-5, reads DVKVTQSSRYLVKRTGEKVFLECVQDMDHENMFWYRQDPGLGLRLIYFSYDVKMKEKGDIPEGYSVSREKKERFSLILESASTNQTSMYLCASRMDRVRQETQYFGPGTRLLVL.

On this clonotype itself: No conserved phenylalanine or tryptophan is present at the end of the CDR3, so a read error is the likely explanation. In DNA, the CDR3 is TGTGCCAGCAGCTGGTCAGGGGAGACCCAGTACTCC. It is translated as CASSWSGETQYS. This rearrangement joins TRBV7-9 to TRBJ2-5, with a possible D match to TRBD1 (5 bases). V was cut by 4 bases and J by 5 bases, with 8 bases left in between. The CDR3 runs 12 residues. Germline CDR1 reads SEHNR; CDR2 reads FQNEAQ (reference sequence).

The chain is built from TRBV20-1 and TRBJ2-5; TRBD2 aligns across 10 bases. The CDR3 covers 16 residues. J lost 3 bases, V lost 6 bases, and 13 bases had no gene match. Germline-derived CDR1 and CDR2 are DFQATT and SNEGSKA (reference sequence). This CDR3 reads CSATLGLALIKETQYF. The CDR3 DNA follows: TGCAGTGCAACCCTGGGACTAGCGCTAATCAAAGAGACCCAGTACTTC.

This chain connects TRBV29-1 to TRBJ1-1; 7 bases align to TRBD1. The V segment lost 7 bases and the J segment 4 bases; nucleotides outside the gene matches: 12. Germline V gene sequence: CDR1 SQVTM, CDR2 ANQGSEA. This CDR3 is 14 amino acids long. The CDR3 loop is CSGRAGGSGTEAFF. In DNA form, the CDR3 reads TGCAGCGGACGTGCAGGGGGATCGGGCACTGAAGCTTTCTTT.

At least ten counts were recorded for this clonotype. This sequence joins TRBV11-2 and TRBJ2-7; D might be TRBD1 or TRBD2, each matching 6 bases. The CDR3 is 14 amino acids. The germline gives CDR1 SGHAT, CDR2 FQNNGV. Trimming took 4 bases from V and 7 from J, leaving 17 bases between them. The CDR3 DNA reads as TGTGCCAGCAGCTCAGCCTGGGGGGCGGGTGAGCAGTACTTC. As protein: CASSSAWGAGEQYF.

This clonotype was seen many times. The J gene is TRBJ1-2, the V gene TRBV6-5; no definite D call. V was trimmed by 6 bases and J by 1 base, leaving 6 bases between them. The CDR3 extends over 12 amino acids. Germline V gene data show CDR1 as MNHEY and CDR2 as SVGAGI. CDR3 DNA: TGTGCCAGCAGAGAGAATAACTATGGCTACACCTTC. Amino acid sequence: CASRENNYGYTF.

As regards this clonotype: The DNA is left out, because the CDR3 cannot be placed on it with certainty; the CDR3 is given as TCRdb lists it. This chain links TRBV5-6 with TRBJ2-7; the D call in the table, TRBD1, was not verified against the DNA. CDR1 is SGHDT and CDR2 is YYEEEE in the germline V gene. The CDR3 length is 19 residues, termini included. CDR3 in amino acids: CASSFYICSAEDRVYEQYF.